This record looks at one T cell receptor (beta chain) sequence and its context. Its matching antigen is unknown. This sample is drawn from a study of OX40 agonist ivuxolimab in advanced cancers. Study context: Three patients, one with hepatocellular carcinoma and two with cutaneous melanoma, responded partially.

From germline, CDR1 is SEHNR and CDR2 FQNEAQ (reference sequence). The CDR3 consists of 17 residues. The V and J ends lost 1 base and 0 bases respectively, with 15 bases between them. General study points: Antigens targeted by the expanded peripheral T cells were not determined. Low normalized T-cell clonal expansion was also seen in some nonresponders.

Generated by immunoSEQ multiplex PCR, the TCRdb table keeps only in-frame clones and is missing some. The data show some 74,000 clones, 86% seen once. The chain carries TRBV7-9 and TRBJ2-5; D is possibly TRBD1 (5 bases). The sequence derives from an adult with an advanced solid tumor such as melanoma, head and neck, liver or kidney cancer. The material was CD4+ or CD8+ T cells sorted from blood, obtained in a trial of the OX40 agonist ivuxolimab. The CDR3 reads CASSLGFQQEYQETQYF. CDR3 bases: TGTGCCAGCAGCTTAGGTTTTCAACAGGAGTACCAAGAGACCCAGTACTTC.